This T cell receptor (beta chain) was identified during a study of CD8+CD57+ T cells in acquired aplastic anemia. Whole-study context: Recorded DNA amounts for sorted CD4+ and CD8+ cells had an average of approximately 3 ug.

Both TCR beta VDJ combination and CDR3 sequence profiling were carried out. Genomic DNA was the template for this profiling. MiXCR was run by TCRdb on the reads, yielding one entry per CDR3 protein. The sample lists about 180,000 distinct CDR3 sequences; under 55% were seen once. J was trimmed by 6 bases and V by 7 bases; bases with no gene match: 8. Germline V CDR1 and CDR2: SGHTA, FQGNSA. This CDR3 comprises 13 residues. The chain uses TRBV7-2 and TRBJ1-1; 7 nucleotides line up with TRBD1. The receptor was derived from a human donor in good health. Sequenced sample: sorted CD4+, CD8+, or CD8+CD57+ T cells (not recorded which) from PBMCs. CDR3 DNA sequence: TGTGCCAGCACCTCGTACAGGGGCGCTGAAGCTTTCTTT. Protein: CASTSYRGAEAFF.